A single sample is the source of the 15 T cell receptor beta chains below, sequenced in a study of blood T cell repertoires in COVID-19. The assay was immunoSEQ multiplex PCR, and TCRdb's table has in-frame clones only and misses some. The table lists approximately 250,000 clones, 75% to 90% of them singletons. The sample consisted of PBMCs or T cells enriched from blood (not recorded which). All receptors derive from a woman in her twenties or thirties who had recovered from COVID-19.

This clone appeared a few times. The CDR3 bases are TGTGCCACCAGTGATTTATCAGGCTTCTATGGCTACACCTTC. Amino acid sequence: CATSDLSGFYGYTF. The J gene is TRBJ1-2, the V gene TRBV24-1; D gene unclear. The germline V gene has CDR1 KGHDR and CDR2 SFDVKD. V gave up 1 base and J gave up 4 bases, with 9 bases separating them. CDR3 length equals 14 residues.

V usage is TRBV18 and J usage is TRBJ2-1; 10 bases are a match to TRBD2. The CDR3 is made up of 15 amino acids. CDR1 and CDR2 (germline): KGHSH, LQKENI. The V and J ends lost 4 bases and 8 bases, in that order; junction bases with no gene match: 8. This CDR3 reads CASSLLAGASDEQFF. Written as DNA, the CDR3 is TGTGCCAGCTCACTGCTAGCGGGAGCGTCGGATGAGCAGTTCTTC.

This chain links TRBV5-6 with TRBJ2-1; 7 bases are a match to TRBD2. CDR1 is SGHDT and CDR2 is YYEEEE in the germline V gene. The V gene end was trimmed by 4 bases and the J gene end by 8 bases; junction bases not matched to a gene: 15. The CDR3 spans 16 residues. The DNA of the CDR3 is TGTGCCAGCAGCCCCCTTCCTAGCGGCGTTGGGGATGAGCAGTTCTTC. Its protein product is CASSPLPSGVGDEQFF.

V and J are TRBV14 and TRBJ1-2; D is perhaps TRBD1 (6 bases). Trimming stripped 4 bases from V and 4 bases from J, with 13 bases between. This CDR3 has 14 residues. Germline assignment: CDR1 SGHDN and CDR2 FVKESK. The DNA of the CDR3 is TGTGCCAGCAGCCCGACCACAGGGACCTATGGCTACACCTTC. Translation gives CASSPTTGTYGYTF.

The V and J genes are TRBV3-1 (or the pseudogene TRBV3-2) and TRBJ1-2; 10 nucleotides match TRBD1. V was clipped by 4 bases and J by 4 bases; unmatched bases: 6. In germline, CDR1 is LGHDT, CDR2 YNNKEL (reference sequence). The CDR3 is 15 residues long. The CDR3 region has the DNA TGTGCCAGCAGCCCTTCCGGGACAGGGGCCTATGGCTACACCTTC. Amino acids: CASSPSGTGAYGYTF.

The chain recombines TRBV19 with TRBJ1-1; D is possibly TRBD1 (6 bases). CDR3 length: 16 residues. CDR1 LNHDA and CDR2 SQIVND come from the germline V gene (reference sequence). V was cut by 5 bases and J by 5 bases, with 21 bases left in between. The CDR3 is CASSALPSQGETEAFF. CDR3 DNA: TGTGCCAGTAGTGCATTACCCTCACAGGGAGAGACTGAAGCTTTCTTT.

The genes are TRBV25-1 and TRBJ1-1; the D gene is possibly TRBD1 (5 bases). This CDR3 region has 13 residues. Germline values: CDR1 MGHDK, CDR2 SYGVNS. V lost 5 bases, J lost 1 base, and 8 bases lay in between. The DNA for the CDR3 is TGTGCCAGCAGTCCCACAGGGAACACTGAAGCTTTCTTT. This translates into CASSPTGNTEAFF. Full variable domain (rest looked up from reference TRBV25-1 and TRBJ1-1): EADIYQTPRYLVIGTGKKITLECSQTMGHDKMYWYQQDPGMELHLIHYSYGVNSTEKGDLSSESTVSRIRTEHFPLTLESARPSHTSQYLCASSPTGNTEAFFGQGTRLTVV.

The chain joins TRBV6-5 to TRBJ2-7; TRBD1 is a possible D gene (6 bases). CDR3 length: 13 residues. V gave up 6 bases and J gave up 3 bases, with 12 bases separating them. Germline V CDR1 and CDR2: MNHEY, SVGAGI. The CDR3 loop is CASSQGSLYEQYF. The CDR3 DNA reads TGTGCCAGCAGCCAGGGGTCACTCTACGAGCAGTACTTC.

CDR3 in DNA: TGCGCCAGCAGCTTCCAATGGGGGCGGGAGGACGATGAGCAGTTCTTC. It yields the protein CASSFQWGREDDEQFF. V and J are TRBV5-1 and TRBJ2-1; 8 positions agree with TRBD2. The germline gives CDR1 SGHRS, CDR2 YFSETQ. The V gene end was trimmed by 2 bases and the J gene end by 8 bases; junction bases not matched to a gene: 12. The CDR3 runs to 16 residues.

The CDR3 spells CASSLGSPSLYGYTF. In DNA, the CDR3 is TGTGCCAGCAGCCTCGGGAGCCCGAGCCTCTATGGCTACACCTTC. This sequence joins TRBV14 and TRBJ1-2, with D unresolved. Germline V lookup: CDR1 SGHDN, CDR2 FVKESK. Trimming pared 4 bases from V and 4 bases from J, leaving 16 bases between. The CDR3 contains 15 residues.

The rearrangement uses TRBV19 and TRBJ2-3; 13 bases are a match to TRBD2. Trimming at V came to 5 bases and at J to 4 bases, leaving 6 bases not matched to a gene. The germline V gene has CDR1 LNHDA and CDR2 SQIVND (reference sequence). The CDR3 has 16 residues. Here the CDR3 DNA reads TGTGCCAGTAGTTCACGGACTAGCGGGAGCGCAGATACGCAGTATTTT. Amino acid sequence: CASSSRTSGSADTQYF.

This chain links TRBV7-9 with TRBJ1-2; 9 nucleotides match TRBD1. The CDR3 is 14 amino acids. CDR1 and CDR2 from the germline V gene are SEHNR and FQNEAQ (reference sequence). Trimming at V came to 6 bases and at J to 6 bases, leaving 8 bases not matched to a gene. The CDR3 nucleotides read TGTGCCAGCAGGCGGACAGGGGCGCCCGATGGCTACACCTTC. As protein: CASRRTGAPDGYTF.

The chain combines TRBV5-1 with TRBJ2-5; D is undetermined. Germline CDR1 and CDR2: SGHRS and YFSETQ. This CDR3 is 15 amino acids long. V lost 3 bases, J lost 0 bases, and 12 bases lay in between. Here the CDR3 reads CASSSPKTYQETQYF. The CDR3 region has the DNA TGCGCCAGCAGCTCCCCCAAAACTTACCAAGAGACCCAGTACTTC.

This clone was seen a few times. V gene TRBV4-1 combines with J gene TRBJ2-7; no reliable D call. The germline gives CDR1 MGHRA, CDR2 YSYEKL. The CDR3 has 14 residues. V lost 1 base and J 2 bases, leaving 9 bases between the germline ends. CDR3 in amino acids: CASSQVESTYEQYF. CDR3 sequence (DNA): TGCGCCAGCAGCCAAGTGGAGTCCACCTACGAGCAGTACTTC.

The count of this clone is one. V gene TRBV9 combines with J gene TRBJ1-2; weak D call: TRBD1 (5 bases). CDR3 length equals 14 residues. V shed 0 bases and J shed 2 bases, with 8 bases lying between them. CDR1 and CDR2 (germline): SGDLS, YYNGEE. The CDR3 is CASSVADTNYGYTF. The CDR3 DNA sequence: TGTGCCAGCAGCGTAGCGGACACGAACTATGGCTACACCTTC.